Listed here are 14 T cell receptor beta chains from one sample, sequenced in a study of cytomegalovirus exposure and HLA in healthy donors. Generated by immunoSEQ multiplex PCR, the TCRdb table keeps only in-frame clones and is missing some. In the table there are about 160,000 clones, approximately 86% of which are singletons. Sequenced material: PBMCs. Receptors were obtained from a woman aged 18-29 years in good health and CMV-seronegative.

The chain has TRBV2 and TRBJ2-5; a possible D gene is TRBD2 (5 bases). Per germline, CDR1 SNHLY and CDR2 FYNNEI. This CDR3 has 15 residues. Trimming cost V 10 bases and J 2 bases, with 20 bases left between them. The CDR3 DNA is TGTGCCACCTTAAGAGGGCTACACGATCAAGAGACCCAGTACTTC. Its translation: CATLRGLHDQETQYF.

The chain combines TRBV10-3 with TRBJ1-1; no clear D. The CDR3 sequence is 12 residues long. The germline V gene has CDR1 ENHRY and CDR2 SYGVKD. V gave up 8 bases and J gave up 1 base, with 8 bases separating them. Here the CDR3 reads CAISGENTEAFF. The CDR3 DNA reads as TGTGCCATCTCCGGGGAGAACACTGAAGCTTTCTTT.

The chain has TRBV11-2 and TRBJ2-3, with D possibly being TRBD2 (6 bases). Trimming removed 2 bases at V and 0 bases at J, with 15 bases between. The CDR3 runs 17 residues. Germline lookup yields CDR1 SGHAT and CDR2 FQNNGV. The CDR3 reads CASSLLAREASTDTQYF. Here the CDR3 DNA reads TGTGCCAGCAGCTTACTGGCCAGGGAGGCTAGCACAGATACGCAGTATTTT.

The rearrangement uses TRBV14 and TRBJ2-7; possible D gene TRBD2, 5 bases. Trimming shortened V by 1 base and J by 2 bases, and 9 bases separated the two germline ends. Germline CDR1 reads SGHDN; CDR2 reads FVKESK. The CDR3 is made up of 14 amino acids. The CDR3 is CASSQVGATYEQYF. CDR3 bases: TGTGCCAGCAGCCAAGTGGGAGCCACCTACGAGCAGTACTTC.

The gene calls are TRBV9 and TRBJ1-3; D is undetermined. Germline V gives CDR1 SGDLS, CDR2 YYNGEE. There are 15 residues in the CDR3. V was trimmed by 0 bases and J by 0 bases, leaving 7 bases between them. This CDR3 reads CASSVDSFSGNTIYF. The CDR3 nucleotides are TGTGCCAGCAGCGTAGACAGTTTCTCTGGAAACACCATATATTTT.

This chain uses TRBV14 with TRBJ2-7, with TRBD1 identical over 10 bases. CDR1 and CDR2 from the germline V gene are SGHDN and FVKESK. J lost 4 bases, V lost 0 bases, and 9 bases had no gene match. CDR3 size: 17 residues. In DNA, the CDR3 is TGTGCCAGCAGCCAAGACAAGGGGACAGGGGTCTTATACGAGCAGTACTTC. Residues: CASSQDKGTGVLYEQYF.

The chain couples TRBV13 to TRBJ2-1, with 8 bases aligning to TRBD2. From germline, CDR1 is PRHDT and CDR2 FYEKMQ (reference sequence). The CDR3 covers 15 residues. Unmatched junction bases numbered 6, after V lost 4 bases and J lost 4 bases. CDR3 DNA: TGTGCCAGCAGCTCCGGGACTAGGGATTACAATGAGCAGTTCTTC. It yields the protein CASSSGTRDYNEQFF.

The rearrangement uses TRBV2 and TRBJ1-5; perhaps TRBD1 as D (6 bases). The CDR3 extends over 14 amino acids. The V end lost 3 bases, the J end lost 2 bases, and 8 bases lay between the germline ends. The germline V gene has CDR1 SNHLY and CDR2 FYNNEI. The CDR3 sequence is CASSEAGGNQPQHF. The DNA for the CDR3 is TGTGCCAGCAGTGAGGCAGGGGGCAATCAGCCCCAGCATTTT.

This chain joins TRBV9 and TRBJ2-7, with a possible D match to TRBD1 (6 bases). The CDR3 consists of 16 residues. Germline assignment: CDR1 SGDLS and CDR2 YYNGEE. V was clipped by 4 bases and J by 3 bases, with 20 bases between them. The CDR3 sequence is CASSTSPRTDLYEQYF. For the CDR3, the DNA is TGTGCCAGCAGCACCAGTCCCAGGACAGACCTCTACGAGCAGTACTTC.

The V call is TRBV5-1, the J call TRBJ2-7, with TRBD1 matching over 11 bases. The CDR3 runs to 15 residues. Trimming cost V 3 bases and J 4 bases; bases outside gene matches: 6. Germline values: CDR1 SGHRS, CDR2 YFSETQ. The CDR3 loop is CASSYPGQGAYEQYF. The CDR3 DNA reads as TGCGCCAGCAGCTATCCCGGACAGGGGGCGTACGAGCAGTACTTC.

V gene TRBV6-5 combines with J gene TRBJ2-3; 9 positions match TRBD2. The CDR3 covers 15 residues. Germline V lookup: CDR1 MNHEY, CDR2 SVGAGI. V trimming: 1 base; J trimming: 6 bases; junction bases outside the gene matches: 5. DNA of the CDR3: TGTGCCAGCAGTTACTTACGCGGGGGGGGCGATACGCAGTATTTT. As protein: CASSYLRGGGDTQYF.

The CDR3 coding sequence is TGTGCCAGCAGTTTCCAACTAGCGGGGGCCTCCTACGAGCAGTACTTC. It yields the protein CASSFQLAGASYEQYF. V usage is TRBV28 and J usage is TRBJ2-7; 11 bases line up with TRBD2. Germline V gene data show CDR1 as MDHEN and CDR2 as SYDVKM. CDR3 length: 16 amino acids. V lost 3 bases and J lost 0; bases outside the gene matches: 4.

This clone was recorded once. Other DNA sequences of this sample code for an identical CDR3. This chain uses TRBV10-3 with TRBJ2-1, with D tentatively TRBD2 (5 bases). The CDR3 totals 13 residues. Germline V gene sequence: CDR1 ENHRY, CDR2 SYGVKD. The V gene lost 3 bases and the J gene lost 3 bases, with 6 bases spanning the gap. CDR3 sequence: CAISEGGYNEQFF. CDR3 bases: TGTGCCATCAGTGAAGGAGGCTACAATGAGCAGTTCTTC.

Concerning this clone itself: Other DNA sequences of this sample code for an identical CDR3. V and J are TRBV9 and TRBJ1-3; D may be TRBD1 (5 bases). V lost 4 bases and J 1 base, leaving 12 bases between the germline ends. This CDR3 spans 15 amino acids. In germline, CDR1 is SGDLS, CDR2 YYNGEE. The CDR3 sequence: CASSPGGGSGNTIYF. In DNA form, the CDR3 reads TGTGCCAGCAGCCCCGGGGGGGGATCTGGAAACACCATATATTTT. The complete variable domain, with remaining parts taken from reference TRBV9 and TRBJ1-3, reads DSGVTQTPKHLITATGQRVTLRCSPRSGDLSVYWYQQSLDQGLQFLIQYYNGEERAKGNILERFSAQQFPDLHSELNLSSLELGDSALYFCASSPGGGSGNTIYFGEGSWLTVV.